This T cell receptor beta chain was sequenced during a study of T cell repertoires in cytomegalovirus infection (dated by TCRdb to about 2019). Study-level background: Recently identified HLA-C-restricted CMV epitopes, whose presentation resists viral immunomodulation, were targeted by peptide stimulations together with well-studied HLA-B-restricted epitopes. Donor HLA type was relevant to the analysis, because carriage of CMV infection together with the matching HLA type was indicated by public TCR beta signatures. The research as a whole found: The ex vivo response was dominated by HLA-C-restricted CMV-specific TCR beta clonotypes, and the single most frequent clonotype in two of eight donors was supplied by these HLA-C-restricted clonotypes. Cumulative frequency of public TCR beta family members discriminated carriers of CMV infection plus the relevant HLA type in this cohort and an independent 352-donor cohort.

Per the publication, the treatment or condition label means: in vitro stimulation with specific CMV peptide epitopes to enrich CMV-specific T cells. Of note for this clonotype: Its antigen remains undetermined. No base quality information exists; no much larger clone differs at one position.

Cut back by 10 bases and 0 bases, the V and J ends lie 8 bases apart. The CDR3 spans 12 residues, from the cysteine through the phenylalanine. The retained sequence is limited to the CDR3, 36 bases, with the frame set at the first base. Looking up the germline V gene (reference sequence) yields CDR1 LNHDA and CDR2 SQIVND. Instrument on record: Illumina HiSeq 1500. TCRdb reran the public reads through fastp at Q25 and MiXCR, keeping productive beta chains. Rows with one shared CDR3 protein collapse into an entry with the most common genes and DNA. In all, the sample holds under 450,000 distinct CDR3 sequences, and nearly 35% of those were seen once. In total, the top ten clones hold approximately 13% of the sample.

The source of this sequence is a human donor in good health (CMV status not recorded). Some clones in this sample may be carry-over from other donors' samples. The chain is assembled from TRBV19 and TRBJ2-3; D gene: possibly TRBD1, on 5 matching bases. The input for sequencing was cultured PBMCs, taken from culture after CMV antigen stimulation. DNA sequence: TGTGCCACCAAGGGGAGCACAGATACGCAGTATTTT. Translated, it reads CATKGSTDTQYF.